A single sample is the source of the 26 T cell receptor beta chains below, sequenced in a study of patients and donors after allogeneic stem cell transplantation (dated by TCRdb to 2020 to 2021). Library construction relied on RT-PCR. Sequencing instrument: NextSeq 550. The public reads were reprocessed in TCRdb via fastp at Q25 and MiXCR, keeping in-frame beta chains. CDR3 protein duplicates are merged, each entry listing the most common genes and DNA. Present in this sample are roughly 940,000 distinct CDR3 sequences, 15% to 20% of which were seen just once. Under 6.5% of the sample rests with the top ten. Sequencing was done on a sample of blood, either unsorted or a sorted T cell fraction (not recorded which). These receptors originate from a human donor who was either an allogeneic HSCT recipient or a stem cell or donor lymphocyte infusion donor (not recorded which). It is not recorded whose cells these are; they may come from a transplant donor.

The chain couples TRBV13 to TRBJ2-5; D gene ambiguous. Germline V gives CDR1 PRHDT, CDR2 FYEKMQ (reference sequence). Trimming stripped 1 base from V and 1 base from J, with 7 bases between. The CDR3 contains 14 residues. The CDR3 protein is CASSLAPAQETQYF. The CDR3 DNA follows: TGTGCCAGCAGCTTAGCCCCAGCCCAAGAGACCCAGTACTTC.

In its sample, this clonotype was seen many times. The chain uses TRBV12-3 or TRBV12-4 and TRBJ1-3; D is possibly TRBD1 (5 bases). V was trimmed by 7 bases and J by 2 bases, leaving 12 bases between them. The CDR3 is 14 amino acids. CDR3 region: CASTNRGAGNTIYF. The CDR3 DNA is TGTGCCAGCACCAACCGGGGGGCTGGAAACACCATATATTTT.

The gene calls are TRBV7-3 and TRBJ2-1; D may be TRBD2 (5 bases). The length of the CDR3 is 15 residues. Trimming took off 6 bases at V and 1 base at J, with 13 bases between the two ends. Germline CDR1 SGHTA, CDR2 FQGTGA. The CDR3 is CASRPLSGSYNEQFF. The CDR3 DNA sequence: TGTGCCAGCAGACCTCTCAGCGGTTCCTACAATGAGCAGTTCTTC.

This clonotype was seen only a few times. The CDR3 is CASSYQTGLSSYEQYF. The CDR3 bases are TGCGCCAGCAGCTACCAGACAGGCCTGAGCTCCTACGAGCAGTACTTC. The chain is built from TRBV5-1 and TRBJ2-7; D possibly corresponds to TRBD1 (6 bases). In germline, CDR1 is SGHRS, CDR2 YFSETQ. The CDR3 covers 16 residues. Trimming cost V 3 bases and J 0 bases, with 16 bases left between them.

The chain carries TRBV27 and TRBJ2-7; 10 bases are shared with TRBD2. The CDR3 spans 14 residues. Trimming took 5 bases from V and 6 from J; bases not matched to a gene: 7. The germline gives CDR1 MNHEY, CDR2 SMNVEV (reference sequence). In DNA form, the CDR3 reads TGTGCCAGCAGTCGTGCTAGCGGGAGTCGCGAGCAGTACTTC. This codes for CASSRASGSREQYF.

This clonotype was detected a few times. The DNA for the CDR3 is TGTGCCTGGAGTCCCCGGACAGAGAGCACAGATACGCAGTATTTT. Protein sequence: CAWSPRTESTDTQYF. The V call is TRBV30, the J call TRBJ2-3; perhaps TRBD1 as D (6 bases). CDR3 length equals 15 residues. V shed 2 bases and J shed 0 bases, with 12 bases lying between them. Germline V lookup: CDR1 GTSNPN, CDR2 SVGIG (reference sequence).

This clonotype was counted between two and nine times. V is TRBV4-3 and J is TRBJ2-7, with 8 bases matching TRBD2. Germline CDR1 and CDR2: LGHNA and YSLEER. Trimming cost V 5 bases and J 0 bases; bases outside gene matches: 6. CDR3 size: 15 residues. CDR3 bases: TGCGCCAGCAGCGCCTTAGCGGGGTCCTCCTACGAGCAGTACTTC. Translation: CASSALAGSSYEQYF.

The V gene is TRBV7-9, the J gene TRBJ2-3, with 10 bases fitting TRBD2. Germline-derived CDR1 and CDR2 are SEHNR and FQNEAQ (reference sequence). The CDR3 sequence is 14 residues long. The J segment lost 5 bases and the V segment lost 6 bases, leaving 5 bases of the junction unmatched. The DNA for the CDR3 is TGTGCCAGCAGTTTCAGCGGGGGGGTAGATACGCAGTATTTT. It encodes CASSFSGGVDTQYF.

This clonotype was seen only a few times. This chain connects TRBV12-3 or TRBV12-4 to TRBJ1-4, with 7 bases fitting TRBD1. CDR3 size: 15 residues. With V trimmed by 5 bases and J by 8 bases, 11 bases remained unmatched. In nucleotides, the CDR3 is TGTGCCAGCAGTCTCCAGACAGGGAGAGAAGAAAAACTGTTTTTT. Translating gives CASSLQTGREEKLFF.

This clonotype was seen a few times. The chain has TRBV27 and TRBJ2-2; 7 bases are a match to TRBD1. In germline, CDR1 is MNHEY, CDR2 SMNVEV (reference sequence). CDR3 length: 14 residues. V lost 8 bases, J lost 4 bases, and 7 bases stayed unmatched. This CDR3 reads CASGRQGSTGELFF. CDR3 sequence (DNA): TGTGCCAGCGGTAGACAGGGAAGCACCGGGGAGCTGTTTTTT.

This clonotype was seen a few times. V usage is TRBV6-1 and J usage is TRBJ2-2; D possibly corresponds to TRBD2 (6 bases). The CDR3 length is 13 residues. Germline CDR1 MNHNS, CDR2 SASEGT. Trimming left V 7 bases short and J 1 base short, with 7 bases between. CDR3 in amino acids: CASMRGNTGELFF. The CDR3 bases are TGTGCCAGCATGCGGGGGAACACCGGGGAGCTGTTTTTT.

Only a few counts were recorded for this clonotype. CDR3 bases: TGTGCCAGCAGTTACTCTTCGGCCCAGTACTTC. This sequence encodes CASSYSSAQYF. The chain links TRBV6-6 to TRBJ2-5; D gene unclear. CDR3 length: 11 amino acids. V was clipped by 0 bases and J by 9 bases, with 5 bases between them. Germline CDR1 MNHNY, CDR2 SVGAGI (reference sequence).

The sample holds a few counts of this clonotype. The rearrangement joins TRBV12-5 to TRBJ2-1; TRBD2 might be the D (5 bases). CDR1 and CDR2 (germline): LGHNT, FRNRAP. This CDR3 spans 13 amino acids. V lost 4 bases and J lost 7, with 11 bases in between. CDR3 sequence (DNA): TGTGCTAGTGGTTCGGCCCGGGGAAATGAGCAGTTCTTC. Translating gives CASGSARGNEQFF.

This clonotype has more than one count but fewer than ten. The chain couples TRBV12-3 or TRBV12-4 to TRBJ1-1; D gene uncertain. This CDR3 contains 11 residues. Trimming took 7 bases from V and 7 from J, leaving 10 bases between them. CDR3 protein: CASTQSGEAFF. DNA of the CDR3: TGTGCCAGCACCCAATCTGGTGAAGCTTTCTTT.

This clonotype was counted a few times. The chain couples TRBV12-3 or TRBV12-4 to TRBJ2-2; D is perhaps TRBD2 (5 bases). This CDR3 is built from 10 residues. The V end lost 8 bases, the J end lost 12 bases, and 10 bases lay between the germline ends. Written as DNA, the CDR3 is TGTGCCAGCCGAGCGGCGAAGCTGTTTTTT. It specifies CASRAAKLFF.

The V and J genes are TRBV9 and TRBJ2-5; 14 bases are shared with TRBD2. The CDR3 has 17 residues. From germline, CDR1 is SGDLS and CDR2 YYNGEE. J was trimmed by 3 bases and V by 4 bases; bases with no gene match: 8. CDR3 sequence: CASSLSGTSGSKETQYF. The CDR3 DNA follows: TGTGCCAGCAGCCTTTCTGGGACTAGCGGGAGTAAAGAGACCCAGTACTTC.

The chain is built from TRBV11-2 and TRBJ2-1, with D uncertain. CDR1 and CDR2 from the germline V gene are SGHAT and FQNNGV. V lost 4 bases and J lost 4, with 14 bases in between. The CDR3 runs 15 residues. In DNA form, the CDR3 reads TGTGCCAGCAGCTCCGGACGGCTTTCTTACAATGAGCAGTTCTTC. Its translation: CASSSGRLSYNEQFF. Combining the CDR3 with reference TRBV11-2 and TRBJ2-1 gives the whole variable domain EAGVAQSPRYKIIEKRQSVAFWCNPISGHATLYWYQQILGQGPKLLIQFQNNGVVDDSQLPKDRFSAERLKGVDSTLKIQPAKLEDSAVYLCASSSGRLSYNEQFFGPGTRLTVL.

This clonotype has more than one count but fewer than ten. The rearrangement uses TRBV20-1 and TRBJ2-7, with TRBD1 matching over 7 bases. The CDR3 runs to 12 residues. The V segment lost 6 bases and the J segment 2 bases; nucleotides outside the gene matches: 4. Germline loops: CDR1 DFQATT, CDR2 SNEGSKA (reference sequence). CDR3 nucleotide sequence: TGCAGTGCGGGGGACAGCACCTACGAGCAGTACTTC. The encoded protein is CSAGDSTYEQYF.

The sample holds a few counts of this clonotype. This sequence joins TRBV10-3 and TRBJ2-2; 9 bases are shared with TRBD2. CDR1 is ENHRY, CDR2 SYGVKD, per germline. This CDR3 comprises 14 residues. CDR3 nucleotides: TGTGGGGCTAGCGGGGTATCGGGCACCGGGGAGCTGTTTTTT. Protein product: CGASGVSGTGELFF.

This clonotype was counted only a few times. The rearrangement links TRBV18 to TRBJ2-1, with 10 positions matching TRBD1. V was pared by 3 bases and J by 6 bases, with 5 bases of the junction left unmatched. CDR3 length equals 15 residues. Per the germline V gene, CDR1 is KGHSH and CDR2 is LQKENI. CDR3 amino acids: CASSPGQGGANEQFF. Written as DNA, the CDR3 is TGTGCCAGCTCACCCGGACAGGGGGGAGCCAATGAGCAGTTCTTC.

The DNA for the CDR3 is TGTGCCAGCAGCCTCCGGGACAGCTCCTCCTACGAGCAGTACTTC. Residues: CASSLRDSSSYEQYF. This chain joins TRBV11-2 and TRBJ2-7; 7 nucleotides line up with TRBD1. This CDR3 region has 15 residues. The V gene end was trimmed by 5 bases and the J gene end by 0 bases; junction bases not matched to a gene: 7. CDR1 and CDR2 from the germline V gene are SGHAT and FQNNGV.

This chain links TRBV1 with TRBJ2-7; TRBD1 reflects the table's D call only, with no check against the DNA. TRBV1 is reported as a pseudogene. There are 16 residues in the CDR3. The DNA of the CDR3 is TGCACCAGCAGCCAAAGTCCTAGAGGGTCCCCCTACGAGCAGTACTTC. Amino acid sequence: CTSSQSPRGSPYEQYF.

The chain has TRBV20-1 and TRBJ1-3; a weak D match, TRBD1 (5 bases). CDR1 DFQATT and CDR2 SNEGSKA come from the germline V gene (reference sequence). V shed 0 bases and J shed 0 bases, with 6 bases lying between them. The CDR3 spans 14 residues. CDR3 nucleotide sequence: TGCAGTGCTAGAGAGGGGCTCTCTGGAAACACCATATATTTT. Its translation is CSAREGLSGNTIYF.

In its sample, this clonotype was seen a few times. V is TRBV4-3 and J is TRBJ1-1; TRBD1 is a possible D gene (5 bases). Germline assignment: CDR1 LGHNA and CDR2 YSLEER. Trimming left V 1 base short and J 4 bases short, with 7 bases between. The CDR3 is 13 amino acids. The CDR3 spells CASSQAQGTEAFF. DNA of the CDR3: TGCGCCAGCAGCCAAGCGCAGGGCACTGAAGCTTTCTTT.

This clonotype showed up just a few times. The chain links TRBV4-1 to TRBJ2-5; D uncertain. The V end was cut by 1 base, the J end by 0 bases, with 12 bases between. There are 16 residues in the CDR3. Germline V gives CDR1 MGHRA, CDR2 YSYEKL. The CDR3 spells CASSQAHSQYQETQYF. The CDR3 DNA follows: TGCGCCAGCAGCCAAGCGCACTCCCAGTACCAAGAGACCCAGTACTTC.

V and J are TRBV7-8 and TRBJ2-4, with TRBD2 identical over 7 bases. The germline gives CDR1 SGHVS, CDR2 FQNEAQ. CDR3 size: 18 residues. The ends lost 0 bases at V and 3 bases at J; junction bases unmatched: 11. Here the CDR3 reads CASSLARSSGIDKNIQYF. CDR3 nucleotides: TGTGCCAGCAGCTTAGCTCGATCGAGCGGGATTGACAAAAACATTCAGTACTTC.